Listed here are 20 T cell receptor beta chains from one sample, sequenced in a study of human T cells and chemical hapten exposure. Sample time point: patch test 3, about 24 weeks after DPC sensitization. Treatment defined: therapeutic diphenylcyclopropenone sensitization with weekly scalp DPC. TCRdb re-called the RACE reads through MiXCR, storing one row per CDR3 protein. The sample records about 82,000 distinct CDR3 sequences, approximately 11% being singletons. Specimen: whole blood, collected in connection with sensitization to the hapten diphenylcyclopropenone (DPC). The source is a woman aged 45-60 years with alopecia areata. Some clones in this sample may be carry-over from other donors' samples.

Only a few counts were recorded for this clonotype. This chain joins TRBV20-1 and TRBJ1-2; D uncertain. Germline assignment: CDR1 DFQATT and CDR2 SNEGSKA (reference sequence). This CDR3 contains 16 residues. V was pared by 2 bases and J by 8 bases, with 24 bases between. In DNA, the CDR3 is TGCAGTGCTAGACTACCGTGGCAGGCACCCCGAGGGGGCTACACCTTC. Translating it yields CSARLPWQAPRGGYTF.

This clonotype was detected ten times or more. This chain uses TRBV4-2 with TRBJ2-1; tentatively, D is TRBD2 (6 bases). Between the trimmed V and J ends, which lost 4 bases and 6 bases, there was a span of 22 bases. In germline, CDR1 is LGHNA, CDR2 YNFKEQ. CDR3 length: 17 residues. Here the CDR3 DNA reads TGTGCCAGCAGCCCCAAAGTCCCCCATCAGGAGGGCAATGAGCAGTTCTTC. The encoded protein is CASSPKVPHQEGNEQFF.

This clonotype has a count of ten or more. The rearrangement joins TRBV27 to TRBJ1-5; D gene ambiguous. Germline V gene data show CDR1 as MNHEY and CDR2 as SMNVEV (reference sequence). V lost 5 bases and J 0 bases, leaving 8 bases between the germline ends. The CDR3 runs 14 residues. CDR3 sequence reads: CASSLLSSNQPQHF. The CDR3 DNA follows: TGTGCCAGCAGTCTCCTATCTAGCAATCAGCCCCAGCATTTT.

This clonotype appeared many times. The chain recombines TRBV18 with TRBJ1-6; 7 bases line up with TRBD1. Looked up from germline, CDR1 is KGHSH and CDR2 is LQKENI. The length of the CDR3 is 15 residues. V trimming: 0 bases; J trimming: 6 bases; junction bases outside the gene matches: 2. The CDR3, as DNA: TGTGCCAGCTCACCACCTCAGGGGGTTAATTCACCCCTCCACTTT. Protein product: CASSPPQGVNSPLHF.

This clonotype was counted ten times or more. This rearrangement joins TRBV7-2 to TRBJ2-7; 9 bases match TRBD1. The CDR3 is 15 residues long. CDR1 is SGHTA, CDR2 FQGNSA, per germline. The V gene end was trimmed by 2 bases and the J gene end by 5 bases; junction bases not matched to a gene: 7. The CDR3 nucleotides are TGTGCCAGCAGCTTACCCGGGACAGGGAGGAACGAGCAGTACTTC. This gives the protein CASSLPGTGRNEQYF.

In its sample, this clonotype was seen many times. The chain combines TRBV20-1 with TRBJ2-6; possibly TRBD2 for D (5 bases). The CDR3 covers 15 residues. Germline lookup yields CDR1 DFQATT and CDR2 SNEGSKA (reference sequence). V gave up 5 bases and J gave up 0 bases, with 11 bases separating them. CDR3 nucleotides: TGCAGTGCTCCCGGACTCAACTCTGGGGCCAACGTCCTGACTTTC. Protein sequence: CSAPGLNSGANVLTF.

This rearrangement joins TRBV18 to TRBJ2-1; 8 bases match TRBD1. The V gene's germline CDR1 is KGHSH and CDR2 LQKENI. CDR3 size: 15 residues. The V segment lost 7 bases and the J segment 6 bases; nucleotides outside the gene matches: 11. As DNA, the CDR3 is TGTGCCAGCTTCCCATTGGGACAGGTCGTCAATGAGCAGTTCTTC. Translating it yields CASFPLGQVVNEQFF.

This clonotype was counted many times. The V and J genes are TRBV19 and TRBJ1-5; 8 bases are a match to TRBD1. Germline loops: CDR1 LNHDA, CDR2 SQIVND (reference sequence). V shed 4 bases, J shed 8 bases, and the junction held 7 bases outside the gene matches. The CDR3 loop spans 14 amino acids. The CDR3 sequence: CASSRTGTLEPQHF. CDR3 in DNA: TGTGCCAGTAGTAGGACAGGGACGTTGGAGCCCCAGCATTTT. The full variable domain, completed using reference TRBV19 and TRBJ1-5, is DGGITQSPKYLFRKEGQNVTLSCEQNLNHDAMYWYRQDPGQGLRLIYYSQIVNDFQKGDIAEGYSVSREKKESFPLTVTSAQKNPTAFYLCASSRTGTLEPQHFGDGTRLSIL.

This clonotype was detected ten times or more. The chain recombines TRBV6-2 or TRBV6-3 with TRBJ2-7, with 7 positions matching TRBD2. V lost 4 bases and J lost 2; bases outside the gene matches: 17. This CDR3 is 18 amino acids long. CDR1 and CDR2 from the germline V gene are MNHEY and SVGEGT. CDR3 protein: CASSFPQKASGAPYEQYF. CDR3 nucleotide sequence: TGTGCCAGCAGTTTTCCCCAAAAAGCAAGCGGGGCCCCCTACGAGCAGTACTTC.

V is TRBV6-2 or TRBV6-3 and J is TRBJ2-7; 7 nucleotides align to TRBD1. The CDR3 totals 15 residues. Germline assignment: CDR1 MNHEY and CDR2 SVGEGT. V shed 7 bases and J 0 bases; nucleotides not matched to a gene: 9. DNA for the CDR3: TGTGCCAGCACCGACAGGGCGGGTGCCTCCTACGAGCAGTACTTC. Translation: CASTDRAGASYEQYF.

This clonotype was observed at least ten times. The chain recombines TRBV29-1 with TRBJ2-7; either TRBD1 or TRBD2 may fit D (6 bases each). Trimming took off 4 bases at V and 5 bases at J, with 12 bases between the two ends. CDR3 length: 12 amino acids. CDR1 and CDR2 from the germline V gene are SQVTM and ANQGSEA. CDR3 bases: TGCAGCGTTGTGGGGGGCGGCGACGAGCAGTACTTC. Its translation is CSVVGGGDEQYF.

This clonotype was recorded at least ten times. The CDR3 nucleotides are TGTGCCAGCAGCTCCCCATTGGGGGGATTAGCCAAAAACATTCAGTACTTC. Encoded protein: CASSSPLGGLAKNIQYF. The gene calls are TRBV11-3 and TRBJ2-4; maybe TRBD2 (6 bases). With 4 bases removed from V and 0 bases from J, the gap between germline ends came to 16 bases. Germline CDR1 SGHNT, CDR2 YENEEA. The CDR3 runs to 17 residues.

The CDR3 bases are TGTGCCAGTAGTATAGCCCAGGAGTGGAATCAGCCCCAGCATTTT. This sequence encodes CASSIAQEWNQPQHF. V usage is TRBV19 and J usage is TRBJ1-5; no reliable D call. The length of the CDR3 is 15 residues. Germline CDR1 LNHDA, CDR2 SQIVND (reference sequence). Trimming stripped 1 base from V and 4 bases from J, with 11 bases between.

Notes on this clonotype: A much larger clone differs by one base, so this may be a read error. The CDR3 loop is CASSPRGPITGELFF. In nucleotides, the CDR3 is TGTGCCAGCAGCCCACGGGGGCCGATCACCGGGGAGCTGTTTTTT. V and J are TRBV14 and TRBJ2-2; D might be TRBD1 or TRBD2, each matching 6 bases. CDR1 and CDR2 from the germline V gene are SGHDN and FVKESK. Trimming took 4 bases from V and 4 from J, leaving 13 bases between them. The CDR3 extends over 15 amino acids.

This clonotype has a handful of counts. The gene calls are TRBV27 and TRBJ2-2; 11 nucleotides agree with TRBD2. V dropped 6 bases and J dropped 1; count of bases not matched to a gene: 7. Germline V gene data show CDR1 as MNHEY and CDR2 as SMNVEV (reference sequence). The length of the CDR3 is 17 residues. CDR3 in DNA: TGTGCCAGCAGGGGGGGACTAGCGGTTAGGAACACCGGGGAGCTGTTTTTT. Amino acid sequence: CASRGGLAVRNTGELFF.

This clonotype was seen many times. J is TRBJ2-7 and V is TRBV4-1, with D tentatively TRBD1 (6 bases). The CDR3 sequence is 15 residues long. Trimming left V 3 bases short and J 0 bases short, with 12 bases between. Germline-derived CDR1 and CDR2 are MGHRA and YSYEKL. CDR3 sequence reads: CASSHQQGLSYEQYF. The CDR3 DNA sequence: TGCGCCAGCAGCCACCAACAGGGCCTCTCCTACGAGCAGTACTTC.

This clonotype has at least ten counts. V is TRBV20-1 and J is TRBJ2-7; D possibly corresponds to TRBD2 (6 bases). The CDR3 runs to 12 residues. The germline V gene encodes CDR1 DFQATT and CDR2 SNEGSKA (reference sequence). The germline V and J ends were trimmed by 5 bases and 9 bases, with 17 bases remaining between them. CDR3 amino acids: CSASRESTGQYF. CDR3 coding DNA: TGCAGTGCTTCCCGGGAGAGTACCGGGCAGTACTTC.

The chain joins TRBV14 to TRBJ1-2, with unresolved D. Germline CDR1 reads SGHDN; CDR2 reads FVKESK. CDR3 size: 15 residues. Trimming removed 3 bases from V and 0 bases from J, with 11 bases in between. CDR3 region: CASSQGVRTNYGYTF. As DNA, the CDR3 is TGTGCCAGCAGCCAGGGAGTCAGGACTAACTATGGCTACACCTTC.

This clonotype was detected many times. The CDR3 DNA reads TGTGCCAGCAGCCAAGTCGCACTTCCCGGGGATGGCTACACCTTC. It is translated as CASSQVALPGDGYTF. The chain carries TRBV14 and TRBJ1-2; D uncertain. The CDR3 loop spans 15 amino acids. Germline V lookup: CDR1 SGHDN, CDR2 FVKESK. The V and J ends lost 1 base and 6 bases respectively, with 15 bases between them.

This rearrangement joins TRBV29-1 to TRBJ2-5; no definite D call. V was cut by 0 bases and J by 1 base, with 9 bases left in between. Per the germline V gene, CDR1 is SQVTM and CDR2 is ANQGSEA. The CDR3 has 14 residues. CDR3: CSVEDPLLQETQYF. The CDR3 coding sequence is TGCAGCGTTGAAGACCCGCTACTCCAAGAGACCCAGTACTTC.